This T cell receptor beta chain was profiled in a study of T cells after posttransplantation cyclophosphamide. Trimming shortened V by 0 bases and J by 5 bases, and 8 bases separated the two germline ends. In germline, CDR1 is LNHNV, CDR2 YYDKDF (reference sequence). The CDR3 is made up of 14 amino acids. The study's findings and limits: Skin or GI-infiltrating T cells shared few TRB sequences with blood. Recipient CMV seropositivity and CMV reactivation strongly tracked TRB clonality. Later post-transplant blood repertoires were often dominated by donor CD8+ memory clones.

TCRdb's copy holds only in-frame clones and misses some; the assay was immunoSEQ multiplex PCR. The sample offers 40,000 to 55,000 clones and no singletons, the top ten holding 2% to 2.5%. Ten or more counts support this clone. As yet, its antigen is unknown. Specimen: PBMCs. The rearrangement uses TRBV15 and TRBJ2-1; TRBD1 might be the D (5 bases). The receptor comes from a man aged 40-55 years in good health, CMV-negative, and a related stem cell transplant donor. The CDR3 coding sequence is TGTGCCACCAGCAGAGATAGGGGAAACAATGAGCAGTTCTTC. The encoded protein is CATSRDRGNNEQFF.